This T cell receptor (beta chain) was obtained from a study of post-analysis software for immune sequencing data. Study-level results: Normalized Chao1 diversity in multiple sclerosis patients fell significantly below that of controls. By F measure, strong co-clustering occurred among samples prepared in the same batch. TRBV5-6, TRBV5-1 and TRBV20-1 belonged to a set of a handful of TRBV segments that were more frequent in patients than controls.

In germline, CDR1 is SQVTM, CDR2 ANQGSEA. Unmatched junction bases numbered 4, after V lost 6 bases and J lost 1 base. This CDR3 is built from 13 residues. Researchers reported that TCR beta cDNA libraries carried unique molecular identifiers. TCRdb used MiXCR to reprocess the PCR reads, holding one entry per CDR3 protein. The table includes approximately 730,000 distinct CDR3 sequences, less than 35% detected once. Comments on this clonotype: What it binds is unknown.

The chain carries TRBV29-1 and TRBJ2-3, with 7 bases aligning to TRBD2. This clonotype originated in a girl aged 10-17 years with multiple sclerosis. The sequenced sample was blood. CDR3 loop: CSVKSGGTDTQYF. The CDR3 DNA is TGCAGCGTGAAAAGCGGGGGCACAGATACGCAGTATTTT.